One sample yielded the 32 T cell receptor beta chains listed below, sequenced in a study of shared clonotypes between healthy human individuals (dated by TCRdb to between 2020 and 2021). To prepare the library, the immunoSEQ multiplex PCR assay was applied. TCRdb limited this immuneACCESS table to in-frame rearrangements with V and J called. A share of clones is missing; checked studies link under half to unresolved V genes, and the rest is unexplained. The sample profile shows some 580,000 clones; around 97% of them were found once. In total, the top ten clones hold 0.057% of the sample. Sequencing was carried out using naive CD4+ T cells sorted from blood. The meaning of the sample's cell subset or site label: CD45RA+ positively selected. These receptors all come from a young woman in good health.

The V and J genes are TRBV19 and TRBJ2-3; D is undetermined. This CDR3 is 14 amino acids long. Germline V gene data show CDR1 as LNHDA and CDR2 as SQIVND (reference sequence). Trimming took off 3 bases at V and 4 bases at J, with 11 bases between the two ends. The CDR3 reads CASSIKVRADTQYF. The CDR3 DNA reads TGTGCCAGTAGTATTAAGGTTCGCGCAGATACGCAGTATTTT.

The chain has TRBV6-6 and TRBJ2-7, with D tentatively TRBD1 or TRBD2 (5 bases each). This CDR3 has 16 residues. V was pared by 0 bases and J by 0 bases, with 12 bases between. Germline V gene sequence: CDR1 MNHNY, CDR2 SVGAGI (reference sequence). The CDR3 spells CASSYSRGLSSYEQYF. The CDR3 DNA reads TGTGCCAGCAGTTACTCCCGGGGCCTAAGCTCCTACGAGCAGTACTTC.

This chain uses TRBV9 with TRBJ2-2; 9 bases line up with TRBD2. The trim removed 5 bases at V and 7 bases at J, leaving 9 bases unmatched. CDR3 length equals 15 residues. Germline lookup yields CDR1 SGDLS and CDR2 YYNGEE. CDR3 residues: CASSGSGGNHGELFF. Written as DNA, the CDR3 is TGTGCCAGCAGTGGAAGCGGGGGGAATCACGGGGAGCTGTTTTTT. The whole variable domain, filled in from reference TRBV9 and TRBJ2-2, reads DSGVTQTPKHLITATGQRVTLRCSPRSGDLSVYWYQQSLDQGLQFLIQYYNGEERAKGNILERFSAQQFPDLHSELNLSSLELGDSALYFCASSGSGGNHGELFFGEGSRLTVL.

The J gene is TRBJ1-3, the V gene TRBV12-5; TRBD1 is a possible D gene (6 bases). Germline lookup yields CDR1 LGHNT and CDR2 FRNRAP. This CDR3 has 16 residues. Trimming pared 1 base from V and 0 bases from J, leaving 10 bases between. The CDR3, as DNA: TGTGCTAGTGGTTTGGCGACAGGCGGCTCTGGAAACACCATATATTTT. Protein sequence: CASGLATGGSGNTIYF.

This chain connects TRBV6-5 to TRBJ1-5, with 10 positions matching TRBD1. Trimming removed 6 bases from V and 2 bases from J; junction bases left unmatched: 4. Germline values: CDR1 MNHEY, CDR2 SVGAGI. The CDR3 totals 15 residues. CDR3 loop: CASSSTGGGNQPQHF. CDR3 DNA: TGTGCCAGCAGCTCGACAGGGGGCGGCAATCAGCCCCAGCATTTT.

CDR3 nucleotide sequence: TGCGCCAGCAGCGTAGACAGGGAATCGGCCTACGAGCAGTACTTC. It specifies CASSVDRESAYEQYF. The chain carries TRBV5-1 and TRBJ2-7; 7 bases align to TRBD1. Unmatched junction bases numbered 9, after V lost 4 bases and J lost 2 bases. The germline V gene has CDR1 SGHRS and CDR2 YFSETQ. This CDR3 is 15 amino acids long.

The chain couples TRBV5-4 to TRBJ2-3; D is uncertain. Trimming took 4 bases from V and 0 from J, leaving 9 bases between them. Germline CDR1 SGHNT, CDR2 YYREEE (reference sequence). The CDR3 has 14 residues. The CDR3 loop is CASSRSRSTDTQYF. CDR3 bases: TGTGCCAGCAGCCGTTCAAGGAGCACAGATACGCAGTATTTT.

The chain is built from TRBV10-2 and TRBJ2-2, with TRBD2 matching over 11 bases. Germline V lookup: CDR1 WSHSY, CDR2 SAAADI. The CDR3 length is 17 residues. The trim removed 6 bases at V and 0 bases at J, leaving 6 bases unmatched. The CDR3 protein is CASRKGLAATNTGELFF. In DNA, the CDR3 is TGCGCCAGCAGGAAGGGACTAGCGGCCACGAACACCGGGGAGCTGTTTTTT.

V gene TRBV18 combines with J gene TRBJ1-1, with D possibly matching TRBD1 (6 bases). V lost 3 bases and J lost 4, with 21 bases in between. The CDR3 length is 17 residues. Germline V gives CDR1 KGHSH, CDR2 LQKENI. CDR3: CASSPVPTAGVGTEAFF. CDR3 nucleotide sequence: TGTGCCAGCTCACCGGTCCCGACTGCAGGGGTTGGCACTGAAGCTTTCTTT.

The chain has TRBV10-2 and TRBJ2-7, with 9 bases that match TRBD1. The CDR3 is 16 amino acids. The germline V gene has CDR1 WSHSY and CDR2 SAAADI. The ends lost 6 bases at V and 5 bases at J; junction bases unmatched: 14. The CDR3 sequence: CASSIRENRGRDEQYF. CDR3 in DNA: TGCGCCAGCAGCATTAGGGAGAACAGGGGGCGCGACGAGCAGTACTTC.

This sequence joins TRBV6-1 and TRBJ1-4, with D uncertain. Germline CDR1 is MNHNS and CDR2 is SASEGT. The CDR3 is 12 residues long. V was trimmed by 10 bases and J by 7 bases, leaving 13 bases between them. DNA for the CDR3: TGTGCCACCTCGTACCAAGGTGAAAAACTGTTTTTT. Encoded protein: CATSYQGEKLFF.

Here the CDR3 DNA reads TGCGCCAGCAGCCGGGGCTCCGGGCCGCAACCCACCGGGGAGCTGTTTTTT. This sequence encodes CASSRGSGPQPTGELFF. This chain connects TRBV4-1 to TRBJ2-2, with D possibly TRBD1 on 5 matching bases. Looked up from germline, CDR1 is MGHRA and CDR2 is YSYEKL. CDR3 length: 17 residues. V gave up 4 bases and J gave up 4 bases, with 19 bases separating them.

The chain has TRBV6-1 and TRBJ1-3, with 8 bases identical to TRBD1. Germline V gene lookup returns CDR1 MNHNS and CDR2 SASEGT. This CDR3 is 16 amino acids long. With 2 bases clipped from V and 2 bases from J, the junction kept 5 bases outside the gene matches. CDR3 region: CASSEYWTGTGNTIYF. The CDR3 DNA reads as TGTGCCAGCAGTGAATATTGGACAGGGACTGGAAACACCATATATTTT.

The chain is built from TRBV28 and TRBJ2-1; D might be TRBD1 or TRBD2, each matching 7 bases. Trimming cost V 4 bases and J 0 bases, with 10 bases left between them. This CDR3 has 15 amino acids. Germline V gives CDR1 MDHEN, CDR2 SYDVKM. CDR3 sequence: CASSSGGVSYNEQFF. The CDR3 DNA reads TGTGCCAGCAGTTCAGGGGGGGTCTCCTACAATGAGCAGTTCTTC.

The rearrangement links TRBV20-1 to TRBJ1-1; no clear D gene. From germline, CDR1 is DFQATT and CDR2 SNEGSKA (reference sequence). The CDR3 has 11 amino acids. The V gene lost 7 bases and the J gene lost 2 bases, with 8 bases spanning the gap. CDR3 residues: CSEATNTEAFF. The CDR3 DNA sequence: TGCAGTGAAGCGACCAACACTGAAGCTTTCTTT.

CDR3 nucleotide sequence: TGTGCCAGCAGCCGGCGGGATACGCAGTATTTT. Amino acids: CASSRRDTQYF. The gene calls are TRBV2 and TRBJ2-3; the D is unclear. Germline values: CDR1 SNHLY, CDR2 FYNNEI. The CDR3 covers 11 residues. Trimming stripped 6 bases from V and 6 bases from J, with 7 bases between.

The genes are TRBV21-1 and TRBJ1-3; the tabulated D call, TRBD1, remains unverified against the DNA. TRBV21-1 is recorded as a pseudogene. This CDR3 spans 15 amino acids. The CDR3 region is CASSKGGQVGNTIYF. The CDR3 DNA reads as TGTGCCAGCAGCAAAGGGGGACAGGTTGGAAACACCATATATTTT.

This sequence joins TRBV29-1 and TRBJ2-5; D possibly corresponds to TRBD1 (6 bases). Germline V gene lookup returns CDR1 SQVTM and CDR2 ANQGSEA. V was cut by 0 bases and J by 2 bases, with 13 bases left in between. The CDR3 length is 15 residues. The CDR3, as DNA: TGCAGCGTTGAAGAACCGGGACAATGGCAAGAGACCCAGTACTTC. As protein: CSVEEPGQWQETQYF.

V and J are TRBV11-1 and TRBJ2-5, with TRBD2 matching over 10 bases. The CDR3 is 16 amino acids. Germline CDR1 reads SGHAT; CDR2 reads FQDESV (reference sequence). J lost 11 bases, V lost 5 bases, and 17 bases had no gene match. Here the CDR3 DNA reads TGTGCCAGCAGCCAATCAGAATTAGCGGGAGGAGAAGAGCAGTACTTC. Its protein product is CASSQSELAGGEEQYF.

The CDR3 spells CAAQGTGGFYSNQPQHF. The CDR3 nucleotides are TGTGCCGCACAAGGGACAGGGGGCTTTTATAGCAATCAGCCCCAGCATTTT. This rearrangement joins TRBV19 to TRBJ1-5, with 12 bases aligning to TRBD1. The CDR3 covers 17 residues. Trimming at V came to 11 bases and at J to 0 bases, leaving 11 bases not matched to a gene. The germline CDR1 and CDR2 sequences are LNHDA and SQIVND (reference sequence).

The rearrangement joins TRBV5-1 to TRBJ2-7; D is possibly TRBD1 or TRBD2 (7 bases each). Trimming pared 4 bases from V and 2 bases from J, leaving 16 bases between. The CDR3 covers 15 residues. CDR1 and CDR2 (germline): SGHRS, YFSETQ. The CDR3 DNA sequence: TGCGCCAGCAGCCCTCAGGGGGGGACTACCTACGAGCAGTACTTC. Its protein product is CASSPQGGTTYEQYF. Supplemented by reference TRBV5-1 and TRBJ2-7, the full variable domain reads KAGVTQTPRYLIKTRGQQVTLSCSPISGHRSVSWYQQTPGQGLQFLFEYFSETQRNKGNFPGRFSGRQFSNSRSEMNVSTLELGDSALYLCASSPQGGTTYEQYFGPGTRLTVT.

CDR3 DNA sequence: TGCGCCAGCAGCTTGGATGGACAGTCCGCCATATATTTT. Its protein is CASSLDGQSAIYF. The chain combines TRBV5-1 with TRBJ1-3; perhaps TRBD1 as D (6 bases). Germline CDR1 and CDR2: SGHRS and YFSETQ. Trimming cost V 0 bases and J 11 bases, with 12 bases left between them. The CDR3 contains 13 residues.

J is TRBJ2-1 and V is TRBV5-1; TRBD2 matches 10 bases. V lost 2 bases and J lost 6; bases outside the gene matches: 2. There are 14 residues in the CDR3. Germline V CDR1 and CDR2: SGHRS, YFSETQ. The DNA for the CDR3 is TGCGCCAGCAGCTTTTTAGCGGGAGGCAATGAGCAGTTCTTC. Its protein product is CASSFLAGGNEQFF.

V is TRBV2 and J is TRBJ2-7; D uncertain. This CDR3 has 14 residues. CDR1 is SNHLY and CDR2 is FYNNEI in the germline V gene. Trimming took 6 bases from V and 1 from J, leaving 13 bases between them. The CDR3 loop reads CASRMEQRSYEQYF. The CDR3 DNA is TGTGCCAGCAGAATGGAACAGCGTTCCTACGAGCAGTACTTC.

The chain recombines TRBV11-2 with TRBJ1-2; D gene unclear. This CDR3 contains 14 residues. The V gene lost 1 base and the J gene lost 7 bases, with 13 bases spanning the gap. Germline V gene data show CDR1 as SGHAT and CDR2 as FQNNGV. This CDR3 is CASSLAGGEGGYTF. CDR3 DNA: TGTGCCAGCAGCTTAGCGGGTGGGGAGGGTGGCTACACCTTC.

J is TRBJ1-3 and V is TRBV15; D remains unclear. CDR1 and CDR2 (germline): LNHNV, YYDKDF (reference sequence). The length of the CDR3 is 16 residues. The V end lost 0 bases, the J end lost 2 bases, and 11 bases lay between the germline ends. The CDR3 nucleotides are TGTGCCACCAGCAGAGATCCCTGGTCGACTGGAAACACCATATATTTT. It is translated as CATSRDPWSTGNTIYF.

V gene TRBV5-1 combines with J gene TRBJ2-1; 7 bases line up with TRBD2. The germline gives CDR1 SGHRS, CDR2 YFSETQ. The CDR3 is made up of 16 amino acids. V lost 0 bases and J lost 4; bases outside the gene matches: 7. The CDR3 DNA reads as TGCGCCAGCAGCTTGGCCGGCGGGAGCACGTACAATGAGCAGTTCTTC. Amino acids: CASSLAGGSTYNEQFF.

The J gene is TRBJ1-5, the V gene TRBV5-7; D gene unclear. TRBV5-7 carries the ORF label, with uncertain function. This CDR3 has 16 amino acids. The ends were cut back, 0 bases at V and 0 bases at J, with 10 bases in the middle. CDR3 sequence (DNA): TGTGCCAGCAGCTTGGCAGGATCTTATAGCAATCAGCCCCAGCATTTT. This encodes CASSLAGSYSNQPQHF.

The chain uses TRBV18 and TRBJ2-1; D may correspond to TRBD1 or TRBD2 (5 bases each). Per germline, CDR1 KGHSH and CDR2 LQKENI. The CDR3 has 15 amino acids. With 4 bases removed from V and 2 bases from J, the gap between germline ends came to 12 bases. DNA of the CDR3: TGTGCCAGCTCACTATCGGGGCAAACCTACAATGAGCAGTTCTTC. Translation gives CASSLSGQTYNEQFF.

The chain recombines TRBV28 with TRBJ2-1, with D unresolved. Germline lookup yields CDR1 MDHEN and CDR2 SYDVKM. V dropped 2 bases and J dropped 2 bases, with 10 bases sitting between them. The CDR3 contains 15 residues. The CDR3 sequence: CASSLATYPYNEQFF. The CDR3 DNA follows: TGTGCCAGCAGTTTAGCCACTTATCCCTACAATGAGCAGTTCTTC.

The chain has TRBV10-1 and TRBJ2-7, with D tentatively TRBD1 or TRBD2 (5 bases each). Germline-derived CDR1 and CDR2 are WNHNN and SYGVQD (reference sequence). Trimming cost V 6 bases and J 3 bases, with 12 bases left between them. The CDR3 consists of 13 residues. Written as DNA, the CDR3 is TGCGCCAGCAGCCGGGGACCCTACTACGAGCAGTACTTC. This sequence encodes CASSRGPYYEQYF.

The chain has TRBV7-9 and TRBJ2-7; D unresolved. Germline V gives CDR1 SEHNR, CDR2 FQNEAQ (reference sequence). The CDR3 consists of 17 residues. V lost 1 base and J 0 bases, leaving 16 bases between the germline ends. In nucleotides, the CDR3 is TGTGCCAGCAGCTTAGGCAAGGGTCTCGCCAGCTCCTACGAGCAGTACTTC. It specifies CASSLGKGLASSYEQYF.